One sample yielded the 11 T cell receptor beta chains listed below, sequenced in a study of blood T cells in healthy people across ages (dated by TCRdb to the mid-2010s). Libraries were constructed by 5' RACE. TCRdb names Illumina HiSeq 2500 as the instrument used. A second about 7 to 12 cycle PCR used a sample-barcoded 5' primer and a J-beta primer mix. TCRdb trimmed the raw reads at Q25, called clones with MiXCR and kept productive beta chains. Every entry covers one CDR3 protein and lists the most common genes and DNA from its rows. A total of around 990,000 distinct CDR3 sequences appear in this sample, around two fifths of them only once. In total, the top ten clones hold around 13% of the sample. Material for sequencing was blood. These TCRs come from a man aged 18 to 29 in good health.

This clonotype was observed a handful of times. V usage is TRBV2 and J usage is TRBJ1-5, with D possibly TRBD1 on 5 matching bases. Per the germline V gene, CDR1 is SNHLY and CDR2 is FYNNEI. Trimming took 4 bases from V and 6 from J, leaving 13 bases between them. The CDR3 has 14 residues. Here the CDR3 DNA reads TGTGCCAGCAGTGGTGGCAGGGCGGCTCAGCCCCAGCATTTT. It is translated as CASSGGRAAQPQHF. Together with reference TRBV2 and TRBJ1-5, the CDR3 gives the full variable domain: EPEVTQTPSHQVTQMGQEVILRCVPISNHLYFYWYRQILGQKVEFLVSFYNNEISEKSEIFDDQFSVERPDGSNFTLKIRSTKLEDSAMYFCASSGGRAAQPQHFGDGTRLSIL.

The chain uses TRBV20-1 and TRBJ2-5; 10 positions agree with TRBD1. This CDR3 has 14 residues. The V and J ends lost 3 bases and 11 bases, in that order; junction bases with no gene match: 12. Germline assignment: CDR1 DFQATT and CDR2 SNEGSKA (reference sequence). CDR3 DNA: TGCAGTGCTAGGGGACAGGGGACCTACAATGAGCAGTACTTC. This encodes CSARGQGTYNEQYF.

The chain has TRBV5-1 and TRBJ1-3; 9 bases match TRBD1. CDR1 and CDR2 from the germline V gene are SGHRS and YFSETQ. Unmatched junction bases numbered 17, after V lost 7 bases and J lost 9 bases. The CDR3 has 16 residues. CDR3: CASSEGTGLLLGTIYF. The CDR3 DNA sequence: TGCGCCAGCTCAGAGGGGACAGGGTTGCTCCTGGGCACCATATATTTT.

This rearrangement joins TRBV19 to TRBJ1-2; D ambiguous. The CDR3 covers 15 residues. V lost 9 bases, J lost 5 bases, and 22 bases lay in between. Germline loops: CDR1 LNHDA, CDR2 SQIVND (reference sequence). CDR3 bases: TGTGCCAGCCAAGAATCGGACTTGGGGAGGTATGGCTACACCTTC. It specifies CASQESDLGRYGYTF.

This clonotype has ten or more counts. This chain connects TRBV7-9 to TRBJ2-1; TRBD2 matches 10 bases. Looked up from germline, CDR1 is SEHNR and CDR2 is FQNEAQ (reference sequence). This CDR3 has 19 residues. Trimming cost V 5 bases and J 0 bases; bases outside gene matches: 13. The CDR3, as DNA: TGTGCCAGCAGCCCGGGACTAGCGACTCCTGTCCCCTCCTACAATGAGCAGTTCTTC. This sequence encodes CASSPGLATPVPSYNEQFF.

This CDR3 reads CASRLAPGTDTQYF. The CDR3 DNA is TGCGCCAGCAGGCTGGCGCCGGGCACAGATACGCAGTATTTT. The V gene is TRBV5-1, the J gene TRBJ2-3; D is undetermined. CDR1 and CDR2 from the germline V gene are SGHRS and YFSETQ. This CDR3 has 14 residues. V was shortened by 5 bases and J by 1 base, with 11 bases between the two germline ends.

The chain's CDR3 is CAITHDMNTEAFF. CDR3 DNA sequence: TGTGCCATCACCCACGACATGAACACTGAAGCTTTCTTT. The chain is built from TRBV10-3 and TRBJ1-1, with D unresolved. The CDR3 totals 13 residues. The ends were cut back, 7 bases at V and 0 bases at J, with 9 bases in the middle. Germline-derived CDR1 and CDR2 are ENHRY and SYGVKD.

This sequence joins TRBV7-9 and TRBJ1-4; 8 nucleotides match TRBD1. Germline CDR1 and CDR2: SEHNR and FQNEAQ (reference sequence). The ends lost 5 bases at V and 8 bases at J; junction bases unmatched: 7. The CDR3 has 14 amino acids. CDR3 nucleotides: TGTGCCAGCAGCATAGGACAGGGACGGGAAAAACTGTTTTTT. This codes for CASSIGQGREKLFF.

Only a few counts were recorded for this clonotype. The chain uses TRBV27 and TRBJ2-5; weak D call: TRBD2 (6 bases). Looked up from germline, CDR1 is MNHEY and CDR2 is SMNVEV (reference sequence). This CDR3 contains 17 residues. Trimming removed 2 bases at V and 1 base at J, with 17 bases between. The CDR3 coding sequence is TGTGCCAGCAGTTTAATGTATATTGGGGGGATCCAAGAGACCCAGTACTTC. It specifies CASSLMYIGGIQETQYF.

The chain links TRBV10-3 to TRBJ2-7; TRBD2 might be the D (6 bases). Germline lookup yields CDR1 ENHRY and CDR2 SYGVKD. V lost 0 bases to trimming and J lost 3 bases, with 6 bases between them. The CDR3 extends over 13 amino acids. The CDR3 DNA reads TGTGCCATCAGTGAGTCGGAGGGCTACGAGCAGTACTTC. Protein sequence: CAISESEGYEQYF.

V and J are TRBV20-1 and TRBJ2-5; D may be TRBD1 or TRBD2 (6 bases each). The germline V gene encodes CDR1 DFQATT and CDR2 SNEGSKA (reference sequence). The CDR3 has 10 residues. The CDR3 sequence: CTTGAETQYF. The CDR3 nucleotides read TGCACCACGGGGGCAGAGACCCAGTACTTC.